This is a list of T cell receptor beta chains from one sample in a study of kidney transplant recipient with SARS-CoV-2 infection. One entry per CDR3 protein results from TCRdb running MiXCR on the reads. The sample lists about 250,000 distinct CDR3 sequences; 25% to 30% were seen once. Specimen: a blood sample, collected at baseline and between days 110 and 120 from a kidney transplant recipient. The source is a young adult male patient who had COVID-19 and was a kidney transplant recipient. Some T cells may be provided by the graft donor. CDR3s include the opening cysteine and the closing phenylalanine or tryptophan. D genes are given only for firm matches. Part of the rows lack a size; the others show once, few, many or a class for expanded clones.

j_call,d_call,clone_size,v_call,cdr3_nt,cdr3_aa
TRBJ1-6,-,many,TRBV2,TGTGCCAGCAGTGAAGCGCCATATAATTCACCCCTCCACTTT,CASSEAPYNSPLHF
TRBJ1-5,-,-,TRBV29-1,TGCAGCGCCCCACAGGGAGGGGATCAGCCCCAGCATTTT,CSAPQGGDQPQHF
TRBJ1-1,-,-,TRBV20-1,TGCAGTGCTAGATTCGCCCGGGACATAGAAGCTTTCTTT,CSARFARDIEAFF
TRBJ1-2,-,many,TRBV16,TGTGCCAGCAGCATGACATCGGTCGTTAGAAAGACCTATGGCTACACCTTC,CASSMTSVVRKTYGYTF
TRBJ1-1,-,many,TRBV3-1,TGTGCCAGCAGCCTTCTTCGTCCCATTTCAATTCGCACTGAAGCTTTCTTT,CASSLLRPISIRTEAFF
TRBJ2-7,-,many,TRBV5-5,TGTGCCAGCAGCACCGTCGGGGGATCCTACGAGCAGTACTTC,CASSTVGGSYEQYF
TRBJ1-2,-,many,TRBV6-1,TGTGCCAGCAGTCAGGTGCACTCTATGCGAAAGACCTATGGCTACACCTTC,CASSQVHSMRKTYGYTF
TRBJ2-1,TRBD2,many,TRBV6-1,TGTGCCAGCAGTAAAGCGGGAGGGCCTTTCGATGAGCAGTTCTTC,CASSKAGGPFDEQFF
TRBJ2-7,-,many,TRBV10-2,TGCGCCAGCACCACGGGACTCCTCTACGAGCAGTACTTC,CASTTGLLYEQYF
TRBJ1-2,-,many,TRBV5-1,TGCGCCAGCAGCTTATCTACAGATAACTATGGCTACACCTTC,CASSLSTDNYGYTF
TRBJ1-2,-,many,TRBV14,TGTGCCAGCAGCCAAGATAGGGCGGACAGCCGTAACTATGGCTACACCTTC,CASSQDRADSRNYGYTF
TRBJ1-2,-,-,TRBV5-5,TGTGTCAGCACCTATCCTGTCTCGCGAAAGACCTATGGCTACACCTTC,CVSTYPVSRKTYGYTF
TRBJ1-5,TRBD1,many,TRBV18,TGTGCCAGCTCCCAACAGGGGGGAGGTCAGCCCCAGCATTTT,CASSQQGGGQPQHF
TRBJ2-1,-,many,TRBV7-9,TGTGCCAGCACCCCCAGCGGGCTCAATGAGCAGTTCTTC,CASTPSGLNEQFF
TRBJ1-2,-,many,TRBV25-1,TGTGCCAGCAGTGGGGGTGTAGAACTGGGAAAGACCTATGGCTACACCTTC,CASSGGVELGKTYGYTF
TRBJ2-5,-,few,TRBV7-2,TGTGCCAGCAGCTTAAGGGGGAGCGGCGAAGGGGCCCAGTACTTC,CASSLRGSGEGAQYF
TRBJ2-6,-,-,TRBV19,TGTGCCAGTAGTATAGAAATCTTTAGCTCTGGGGCCAACGTCCTGACTTTC,CASSIEIFSSGANVLTF
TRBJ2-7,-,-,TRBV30,TGTACCTGGAGCTCAGGACCTGACCCCCCCTACGAGCAGTACTTC,CTWSSGPDPPYEQYF
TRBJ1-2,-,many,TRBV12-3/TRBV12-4,TGTGCCAGCAGTTTTGGGGCTGGCGGCTACACCTTC,CASSFGAGGYTF
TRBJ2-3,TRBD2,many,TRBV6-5,TGTGCCAGCAGTTCACCCGGACTAGCGGGAGGCACAGATACGCAGTATTTT,CASSSPGLAGGTDTQYF
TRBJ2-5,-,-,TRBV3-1,TGTGCCAGCAGCGTTCGGCATCCCATTTCTTTCTCTGAGACCCAGTACTTC,CASSVRHPISFSETQYF
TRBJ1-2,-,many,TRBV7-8,TGTGCCAGCAGCTTGAATCGGTTTACCCGAAAGACCTATGGCTACACCTTC,CASSLNRFTRKTYGYTF
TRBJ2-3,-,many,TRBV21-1,TGTGCCAGCAGCATACGGGTAGCTACAGTCATGCAAGATACGCAGTATTTT,CASSIRVATVMQDTQYF
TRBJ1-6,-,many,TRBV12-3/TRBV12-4,TGTGCCACCCGGGACTCACTTAATTGGAATTCACCCCTCCACTTT,CATRDSLNWNSPLHF
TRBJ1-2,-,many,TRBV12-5,TGTGCTAGTGGTGGAAAAGCTTTGCAGGGAAAGACCTATGGCTACACCTTC,CASGGKALQGKTYGYTF
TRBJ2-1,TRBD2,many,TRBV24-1,TGTGCCACCAGTGGCGCTACCCGGGGCGGGAGCTCTTACAATGAGCAGTTCTTC,CATSGATRGGSSYNEQFF
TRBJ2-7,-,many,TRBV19,TGTGCCAGTAGTATGGACTCGAACTACGAGCAGTACTTC,CASSMDSNYEQYF
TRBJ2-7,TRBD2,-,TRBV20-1,TGCAGTGCTAAAGATTACACTAGCGGGAGGCTACCTTCCTACGAGCAGTACTTC,CSAKDYTSGRLPSYEQYF
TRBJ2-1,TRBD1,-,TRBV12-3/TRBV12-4,TGTGCCAGCAGGGACAGGGAGTCCTACAATGAGCAGTTCTTC,CASRDRESYNEQFF
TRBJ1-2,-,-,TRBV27,TGTGCCAGCAGGAGACCCGGACCAGCTAACTATGGCTGCACCTTC,CASRRPGPANYGCTF
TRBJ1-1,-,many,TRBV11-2,TGTGCCAGCAGCTTATTCGCAGGTCTCGTCATGAACACTGAAGCTTTCTTT,CASSLFAGLVMNTEAFF
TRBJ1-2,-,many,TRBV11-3,TGTGCCAGCAGCCTGACCCGCGATCTCGGAAAGACCTATGGCTACACCTTC,CASSLTRDLGKTYGYTF
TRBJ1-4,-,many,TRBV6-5,TGTGCCAGTAAAGGATCCGCAACTAATGAAAAACTGTTTTTT,CASKGSATNEKLFF
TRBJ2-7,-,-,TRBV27,TGTACCAGCAGTTCACGCCCCGAACCCTACGAGCAGCACTTC,CTSSSRPEPYEQHF
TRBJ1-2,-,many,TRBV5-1,TGCGCCAGCAGCTTGGGGGGTGTAGGCTATGGCTACACCTTC,CASSLGGVGYGYTF
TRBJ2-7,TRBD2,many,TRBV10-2,TGCGCCAGCAGACGGGAGGGCCTCTACGAGCAGTACTTC,CASRREGLYEQYF
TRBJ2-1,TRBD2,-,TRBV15,TGTGCCACCAGCAGAGGACTAGCGGAATATGATGAGCAGTTCTTC,CATSRGLAEYDEQFF
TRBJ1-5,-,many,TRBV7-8,TGTGCCAGCAGCGGAGGCGGGGACCTACATCAGCCCCAGCATTTT,CASSGGGDLHQPQHF
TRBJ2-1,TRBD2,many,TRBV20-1,TGCAGTGCTAGCCCACTAGCGGGAGGCCTCTACAATGAGCAGTTCTTC,CSASPLAGGLYNEQFF
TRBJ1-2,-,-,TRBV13,TGTGCCAGCAGGCGCGGGTGTGAGGCTGAGCGAAAGACCTATGGCTACGCCTTC,CASRRGCEAERKTYGYAF
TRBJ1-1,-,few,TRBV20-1,TGCAGTGCTAGGTTTAGTCCGGACATTGAAGCTTTCTTT,CSARFSPDIEAFF
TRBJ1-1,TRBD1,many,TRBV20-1,TGCAGTGTTAAGGGACAGATCATGAACACTGAAGCTTTCTTT,CSVKGQIMNTEAFF
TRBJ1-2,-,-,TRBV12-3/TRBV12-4,TGTGCCGGCGGCTCAAAAGGGCGGCACACCTTC,CAGGSKGRHTF
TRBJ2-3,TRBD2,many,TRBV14,TGTGCCAGCAGCCTCCGAGGACTAGCGGGAGATCCTACAGATACGCAGTATTTT,CASSLRGLAGDPTDTQYF
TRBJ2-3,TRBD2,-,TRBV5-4,TGTGCCAGCAGCTTGGGTCTAGCGGGAGGGTCAGATACGCAGTATTTT,CASSLGLAGGSDTQYF
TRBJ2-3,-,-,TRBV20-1,TGCAGTGCTAGTGTTATATTAAGTACAGATACGCAGTATTTT,CSASVILSTDTQYF
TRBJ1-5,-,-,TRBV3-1,TGTACCAGCAGCCGGACAGGCAATCAGCCCCAGCATTTT,CTSSRTGNQPQHF
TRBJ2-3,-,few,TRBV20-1,TGCAGTGCTAGAATCACTAGAAACACAGATACGCAGTATTTT,CSARITRNTDTQYF
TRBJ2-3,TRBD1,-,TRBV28,TGTGCCAGCAGGACGGCAGGGGGCCTTTATGCAGATACGCAGTATTTT,CASRTAGGLYADTQYF
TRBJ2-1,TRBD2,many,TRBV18,TGTGCCAGCTGGGATTGGCTAGCGGGAGTCAGCGAGCAGTTCTTC,CASWDWLAGVSEQFF
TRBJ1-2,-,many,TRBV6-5,TGTGCCAGCAGTCCTAATGGCTATTCTGGCTACACCTTC,CASSPNGYSGYTF
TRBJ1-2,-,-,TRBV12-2,TGTGCAAGTCGCATTCGTGGGACTCCACGAAAGGCCTATGGCTACACCTTC,CASRIRGTPRKAYGYTF
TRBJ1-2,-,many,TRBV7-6,TGTGCCAGCAGCGATCTGACTGAATCTCGAAAGACCTATGGCTACACCTTC,CASSDLTESRKTYGYTF
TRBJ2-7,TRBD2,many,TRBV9,TGTGCCAGCAGCCCATGGCTAGCGGGGAGGTATTACGAGCAGTACTTC,CASSPWLAGRYYEQYF
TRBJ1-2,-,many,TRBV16,TGTGCCAGCAGCGGTACGCCGGTCGTTAGAAAGACCTATGGCTACACCTTC,CASSGTPVVRKTYGYTF
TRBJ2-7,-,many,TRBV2,TGTGCCAGCTTAGGATCTTTAAGCTCCTACGAGCAGTACTTC,CASLGSLSSYEQYF
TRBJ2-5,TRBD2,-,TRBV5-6,TGTGTCAGCAGCTTGGCATCTGGCGGGGGGGCAGAGACCCAGTACTTC,CVSSLASGGGAETQYF